This T cell receptor (beta chain) is from a study of cytomegalovirus exposure and HLA in healthy donors (dated by TCRdb to 2016 to 2017). About the investigation overall: According to an earlier analysis of 587 of the donors, some 180 million T cells yielded over 100 million unique TCR beta sequences and 276 Gb of sequence data. A separate validation cohort of 90 to 150 different subjects was used in addition to the approximately 610-subject first cohort. A later analysis re-examined previously published TCR beta repertoires from roughly 720 donors and added high-resolution HLA genotyping to investigate patterns of TCR occurrence. Across some 400 genotyped donors of the cohort, an average of about 220,000 unique TCR beta nucleotide sequences per donor were sequenced, and roughly a sixth of those sequences were non-productive. Typing coverage differed by locus: A, B, C, DRB1 and DQB1 were typed in roughly 629-640 donors, DQA1 in around 500, DPA1 in around 610, and DPB1 in around 490. In the later analysis, no new phenotypic data were used to find candidate immune exposures; instead, reliance was placed on TCR beta sequences and their occurrence across donors. Around 320 gigabases of sequencing data and tens of millions of unique TCR sequences were included in an early release covering 550 to 800 HLA-typed donors. Among the roughly 410 genotyped donors, around 81% belonged to the genetic ancestry cluster associated with self-reported Caucasian donors. Because of strong linkage in the cohort, five DR-DQ haplotypes were treated as single units for association and clustering. The study used immunosequencing to profile the T cell repertoires of approximately 640 subjects and linked those repertoires to cytomegalovirus serostatus. The aim of the study was to test whether cataloging public T cell receptors could identify signatures of past pathogen exposure. Donor age, sex, ethnicity and CMV serostatus were collected together with the repertoire data. The study combined high-throughput TCR immunosequencing, statistical association of individual TCRs with disease status, and machine learning to predict cytomegalovirus infection status. All discovery cohort repertoires had been generated using a single sequencing platform. An earlier analysis of 587 of the donors used high-throughput TCR beta sequencing to judge whether each TCR beta V gene segment behaved as functional or pseudogenic. HLA typing covered class I and class II loci at four-digit resolution. A later genetic analysis used genome-wide SNP genotypes for about 60% of the roughly 700 donors, treating that subset as a discovery cohort. Broader findings and caveats from the paper: According to the authors, the approach could potentially be generalized to other disease states and immunological phenotypes. Because the 87-base-pair reads could not distinguish some IMGT-functional V segments, including TRBV6-2 and TRBV6-3, those segments were excluded. In a later genetic analysis, a missense DCLRE1C variant was associated with V-gene and J-gene trimming of TCR beta chains, and the association was replicated in an independent cohort. Cytomegalovirus status was reported to be diagnosed by the classifier with high specificity and sensitivity in both the original and validation cohorts. Linkage disequilibrium might explain the correlated functional status among segregating V segments, but an unknown experimental factor could not be excluded. A further reported finding was that TCR beta sequences accurately predicted the HLA-A and HLA-B alleles for most subjects in the first cohort. A cluster of highly shared sequence variants was judged likely to be a technical artifact of the sequencing pipeline. About 17 rarely observed V segments, including chromosome 9 orphons, were excluded from the earlier analysis of approximately 500 of the donors because counts were too low. According to a later analysis, parvovirus B19, influenza, CMV and Epstein-Barr virus appeared linked to several top co-occurrence clusters. In vitro tests confirmed that a few of the cytomegalovirus-associated TCR beta chains recognize cytomegalovirus antigens. In a later analysis, TCR association rates were found to vary across HLA loci, with the most associated TCRs seen for DRB1 alleles and the fewest for HLA-C alleles. When HLA alleles, especially DR and DQ, strongly co-occurred, attributing TCR associations to individual alleles was difficult. This cohort had only TCR beta chains sequenced, and the lack of alpha or paired-chain data limited which features could be detected. A later analysis found that most CMV-associated TCR beta chains appeared HLA-restricted, with HLA associations seemingly driven largely by CMV exposure. A later genetic analysis reported fewer N-insertions in productive TCRs among donors in an Asian-associated ancestry cluster than the roughly 650-donor mean. Because HLA typing was unavailable for some donors at each locus, only the typed subset was used in association tests. The study gave a list of 150 to 200 TCR beta chains associated with cytomegalovirus. In an earlier analysis of some 500 of the donors, most TCR beta V segments were observed in productive rearrangements about 90% or about 30% of the time, broadly matching IMGT annotations. In a later analysis, HLA-associated TCR beta chains were found to be more clonally expanded and to have lower generation probabilities than equally common non-associated chains. Sequencing depth was assumed to be roughly uniform across donors in the presence/absence analyses, though that assumption may not hold. At a false discovery rate of 0.05, a later analysis linked some 17,000 TCR beta sequences to specific HLA alleles. Most TCR sequences were seen in very few donors, while some public TCRs were found in many individuals. CMV serostatus was the only immune exposure information available for the cohort.

The cohort comprised fewer than 700 healthy bone marrow donors. At the time of sampling, all cohort members were nominally healthy, though unrecorded immune exposures were likely present. CMV serostatus was recorded as positive for about 300 and negative for about 55% of the roughly 670 cohort members, whereas no CMV serostatus was recorded for the donor in question. A peripheral blood sample was provided by each donor, and peripheral blood mononuclear cells were used for TCR beta sequencing. The Qiagen DNeasy Blood Extraction Kit was used to extract genomic DNA from the blood cell samples. Trimming costs V 2 bases and J 13 bases, and their ends lie 10 bases apart. The CDR3 runs 11 residues from the cysteine to the phenylalanine. The DNA shown is the 33-base CDR3, in frame from base 1. Via the germline V gene (reference sequence), CDR1 is MNHEY and CDR2 SMNVEV. On this clone: It has no known antigen specificity. No much larger clone is present one base from it, and per-base qualities are unavailable.

Libraries were built with the immunoSEQ multiplex PCR assay. For the multiplex PCR, a mixture combining 60 forward primers for TCR Vbeta segments and 13 reverse primers for TCR Jbeta segments was used. The CDR3 region of rearranged TCR beta genes was amplified from genomic DNA with a multiplex PCR assay. Amplified TCR beta libraries were sequenced as 87-base-pair reads on the Illumina HiSeq System. From the authors' description of their analysis: In a later analysis, some 80 million unique TCR beta chains were counted across the 500 to 850 repertoires, and approximately 11 million of these chains were shared by at least two donors. Raw reads were error-corrected and collapsed into unique sequences with a nearest-neighbor algorithm that merged closely related sequences to remove PCR and sequencing errors. Alignment of CDR3 sequences to IMGT reference sequences was used to assign V, D and J gene segments. For a sequence to be retained, a match of at least six nucleotides was required to both a V gene segment and a J gene segment. A rearrangement was called productive if the CDR3 had no stop codons and remained in frame with V and J, and every other rearrangement was called non-productive. Following IMGT convention, CDR3 was defined as the stretch from the second conserved V-encoded cysteine up to the conserved J-encoded phenylalanine. Sequences without an unambiguous match to a single V gene segment were excluded from the earlier analysis of about 640 of the donors. An earlier analysis of a few hundred of the donors classified V segments as functional when productive rearrangements were above 56.7% and as segregating when the standard deviation between donors was above 5%. A statistical classification framework was built to diagnose cytomegalovirus status from the catalog of TCR beta chain sequences. In a later analysis, V and J genes were assigned by comparing TCR nucleotide sequences against IMGT/GENE-DB human TR gene sequences. The TCRdist pipeline was used in a later analysis to assign CDR3 sequences and most-parsimonious VDJ recombination scenarios. In a later analysis, every TCR beta chain was defined by the combination of its CDR3 amino acid sequence and its V-gene family, and reads without a unique V-gene family were dropped. To address suspected cross-contamination and a sequencing artifact, a later analysis removed a few hundred highly shared, low-generation-probability nucleotide sequences. In a later analysis, a clonal expansion index was calculated for each public chain from normalized within-repertoire ranks of inferred template counts. In a later analysis, generation probabilities were computed with a VDJ recombination model fitted to out-of-frame rearrangements, and the resulting probabilities were checked against IGoR. Hypergeometric tests were used in a later analysis to score TCR-TCR, TCR-HLA and TCR-CMV co-occurrence, with a repertoire-size bias correction applied to the TCR pairs. In a later analysis, false discovery rates were estimated by permuting HLA or CMV assignments 20 times. In a later analysis, co-occurring TCRs were grouped with DBSCAN, and TCRdist sequence similarity was added when clustering was performed within HLA-allele-positive subsets. For co-occurrence clustering, repertoires with fewer than 30,000 or more than 120,000 public chains were excluded, along with a handful of repertoires with anomalous nucleotide sharing. TCRdb provides this immuneACCESS table in a form limited to in-frame rearrangements. Some clones are lacking; in checked studies, under half of them reflect an unresolved V gene, and why the rest are absent is not known. V, J and clone size are those of that table, while D and trimming were read from the DNA. This sample lists some 140,000 clones; 60% to 75% were detected once. The ten largest clones take up approximately 1.7% of the sample.

This TCR derives from a human donor in good health. In this chain, TRBV27 is recombined with TRBJ2-3, with TRBD1 tentatively as D gene (5 bases match). Sequencing was performed on PBMCs. In nucleotides, the sequence is TGTGCCAGCAGTTTACAGGGCTGGGAGTATTTT. It codes for CASSLQGWEYF.